There are many counts of the clone carrying this T cell receptor (beta chain). Antigen: not known. The PBMCs studied were ones that came from 10 ml fresh peripheral blood. RNA transcripts provided the source from which TCR beta CDR3 regions were amplified. The study used the HTBI primer set for a first-round RT-PCR of the TCR CDR3. MiXCR, run by TCRdb on the multiplex PCR reads, gives a single entry per CDR3 protein. The sample comprises under 350,000 distinct CDR3 sequences, roughly 15% of which are singletons, and 30% to 35% rests with the top ten. Losses at the gene ends were 4 bases for V and 8 bases for J; bases not matched to a gene: 11. The CDR3 has 15 amino acids. Germline V lookup: CDR1 SGHDT, CDR2 YYEEEE. The data were obtained in a study of T cells in Graves' hyperthyroidism and ophthalmopathy. Whole-study findings and limits: Most thyroid-expanded clonotypes above 0.001 were also found in blood.

This clonotype was sampled from a woman in her thirties or forties with Graves' ophthalmopathy. V usage is TRBV5-6 and J usage is TRBJ1-2; 10 nucleotides agree with TRBD1. Sample: blood. The CDR3 region is CASSPLGDRGQGYTF. In nucleotides, the CDR3 is TGTGCCAGCAGCCCATTAGGGGACAGGGGCCAAGGCTACACCTTC.